The sequence of this TCR beta chain was determined in a study of identical twins. TCRdb recomputed calls from the 5' RACE reads with MiXCR, one row per CDR3 protein. This repertoire shows 600,000 to 700,000 distinct CDR3 sequences, over 20% found once; its top ten account for 4.3%. The CDR3 covers 16 residues. Germline lookup yields CDR1 LGHNA and CDR2 YSLEER. V was cut by 0 bases and J by 1 base, with 11 bases left in between. The same sample was also studied in work on T cells expressing NK-cell markers. According to that study: One observes that, in several donors, these clonotypes were also the leading ones within the CD3+CD56-NKG2C+ fraction. No clear determination of HCMV specificity was made for expanded NKG2C+ T cell clones.

V gene TRBV4-3 combines with J gene TRBJ2-3; maybe TRBD2 (6 bases). The source is a woman aged 18-29 years in good health. The sequencing sample was made of PBMCs. CDR3 DNA sequence: TGCGCCAGCAGCCAAGATCTGGAGCGGGGCACAGATACGCAGTATTTT. Its translation is CASSQDLERGTDTQYF.